Each of the 21 T cell receptor beta chains below was sequenced from the same sample in a study of control samples from healthy donors and cancer patients. Repertoires were generated with immunoSEQ multiplex PCR, while TCRdb's copy carries only in-frame clones and drops some. This sample has some 110,000 clones; more than 70% occur once, and the top ten carry about 2.5%. The sample comprised blood. These receptors were taken from a woman aged 70-85 years in good health.

This chain connects TRBV18 to TRBJ2-2; 7 bases are a match to TRBD2. V was clipped by 2 bases and J by 7 bases; unmatched bases: 13. Germline assignment: CDR1 KGHSH and CDR2 LQKENI. The CDR3 length is 17 residues. The DNA for the CDR3 is TGTGCCAGCTCACCAGAGCCCAAACTAGCGCTAATCGGGGAGCTGTTTTTT. This sequence encodes CASSPEPKLALIGELFF.

This chain connects TRBV6-2 or TRBV6-3 to TRBJ1-6; TRBD1 agrees at 9 bases. The germline V gene encodes CDR1 MNHEY and CDR2 SVGEGT. The trim removed 6 bases at V and 8 bases at J, leaving 8 bases unmatched. The CDR3 runs to 15 residues. The CDR3 sequence: CASSGQGIKHSPLHF. In DNA, the CDR3 is TGTGCCAGCAGCGGACAGGGGATTAAGCATTCACCCCTCCACTTT.

The chain couples TRBV4-1 to TRBJ1-6; D is possibly TRBD1 (5 bases). This CDR3 is built from 19 residues. Trimming pared 3 bases from V and 7 bases from J, leaving 25 bases between. Germline CDR1 and CDR2: MGHRA and YSYEKL. The CDR3 spells CASSQPYGSRRGGNSPLHF. In DNA, the CDR3 is TGCGCCAGCAGCCAGCCCTACGGTAGCAGGAGGGGAGGGAATTCACCCCTCCACTTT.

This clone occurred a few times. This chain links TRBV2 with TRBJ1-2; no definite D call. V gave up 6 bases and J gave up 4 bases, with 18 bases separating them. The germline V gene encodes CDR1 SNHLY and CDR2 FYNNEI. CDR3 length: 15 amino acids. The CDR3 loop is CASRERHSEGYGYTF. CDR3 nucleotide sequence: TGTGCCAGCAGAGAGAGACATAGTGAAGGCTATGGCTACACCTTC.

This chain connects TRBV11-2 to TRBJ1-1; D ambiguous. V lost 3 bases, J lost 5 bases, and 16 bases lay in between. Per the germline V gene, CDR1 is SGHAT and CDR2 is FQNNGV. The CDR3 has 15 residues. CDR3: CASSFTGQAGTEAFF. The DNA for the CDR3 is TGTGCCAGCAGCTTCACGGGCCAGGCCGGTACTGAAGCTTTCTTT.

V usage is TRBV24-1 and J usage is TRBJ2-1; TRBD1 agrees at 10 bases. V dropped 4 bases and J dropped 7; count of bases not matched to a gene: 6. Germline V gene data show CDR1 as KGHDR and CDR2 as SFDVKD. The CDR3 has 15 residues. The CDR3 sequence: CATSDPGTGVNEQFF. The CDR3 coding sequence is TGTGCCACCAGTGACCCCGGGACAGGGGTGAATGAGCAGTTCTTC.

The chain is built from TRBV11-1 and TRBJ1-4; no definite D call. The CDR3 is 15 residues long. CDR1 is SGHAT and CDR2 is FQDESV in the germline V gene (reference sequence). V was cut by 4 bases and J by 0 bases, with 9 bases left in between. The CDR3: CASSYRPSTNEKLFF. The CDR3 nucleotides read TGTGCCAGCAGCTACCGACCATCAACTAATGAAAAACTGTTTTTT. Full variable domain (outside the CDR3, taken from reference TRBV11-1 and TRBJ1-4): EAEVAQSPRYKITEKSQAVAFWCDPISGHATLYWYRQILGQGPELLVQFQDESVVDDSQLPKDRFSAERLKGVDSTLKIQPAELGDSAMYLCASSYRPSTNEKLFFGSGTQLSVL.

The J gene is TRBJ1-6, the V gene TRBV5-6; D remains unclear. The V gene lost 0 bases and the J gene lost 0 bases, with 7 bases spanning the gap. CDR3 length: 16 residues. Germline loops: CDR1 SGHDT, CDR2 YYEEEE. The CDR3 loop reads CASSLAPSSYNSPLHF. The DNA of the CDR3 is TGTGCCAGCAGCTTGGCTCCGAGCTCCTATAATTCACCCCTCCACTTT. The entire variable domain, with the rest obtained from reference TRBV5-6 and TRBJ1-6, is as follows: DAGVTQSPTHLIKTRGQQVTLRCSPKSGHDTVSWYQQALGQGPQFIFQYYEEEERQRGNFPDRFSGHQFPNYSSELNVNALLLGDSALYLCASSLAPSSYNSPLHFGNGTRLTVT.

This sequence joins TRBV7-8 and TRBJ1-2; D is ambiguous. Between the trimmed V and J ends, which lost 6 bases and 3 bases, there was a span of 11 bases. There are 13 residues in the CDR3. CDR1 is SGHVS and CDR2 is FQNEAQ in the germline V gene. CDR3 coding DNA: TGTGCCAGCAGAGGACCCTCGGACTATGGCTACACCTTC. Its translation: CASRGPSDYGYTF.

The V and J genes are TRBV19 and TRBJ2-3, with no clear D. V lost 5 bases, J lost 4 bases, and 10 bases lay in between. There are 13 residues in the CDR3. CDR1 LNHDA and CDR2 SQIVND come from the germline V gene (reference sequence). The CDR3 is CASSPGSPDTQYF. For the CDR3, the DNA is TGTGCCAGTAGTCCCGGGTCCCCAGATACGCAGTATTTT.

This clone has just one count. The V and J genes are TRBV12-3 or TRBV12-4 and TRBJ1-5; D call uncertain. The V and J ends lost 2 bases and 6 bases respectively, with 5 bases between them. CDR3 length: 12 amino acids. The DNA of the CDR3 is TGTGCCAGCAGTTTATCTGGTCAGCCCCAGCATTTT. It is translated as CASSLSGQPQHF.

This clone was seen a handful of times. The chain couples TRBV11-2 to TRBJ1-1; D is possibly TRBD1 (5 bases). Per the germline V gene, CDR1 is SGHAT and CDR2 is FQNNGV. This CDR3 comprises 15 residues. V lost 5 bases and J 3 bases, leaving 16 bases between the germline ends. The CDR3 DNA follows: TGTGCCAGCAGCCAGCTGGCAGGGAGGGACACTGAAGCTTTCTTT. Protein sequence: CASSQLAGRDTEAFF.

The rearrangement joins TRBV5-1 to TRBJ1-1; D is ambiguous. The CDR3 runs 16 residues. The germline V and J ends were trimmed by 4 bases and 2 bases, with 18 bases remaining between them. CDR1 SGHRS and CDR2 YFSETQ come from the germline V gene. The CDR3 DNA reads as TGCGCCAGCAGCACCCGGCCGGGAACCATAAACACTGAAGCTTTCTTT. It is translated as CASSTRPGTINTEAFF.

V usage is TRBV4-3 and J usage is TRBJ2-4; TRBD1 might be the D (5 bases). V was clipped by 0 bases and J by 10 bases, with 13 bases between them. Germline V gene sequence: CDR1 LGHNA, CDR2 YSLEER. This CDR3 has 14 residues. This chain's CDR3 is CASSQDIGRAIQYF. The CDR3 DNA sequence: TGCGCCAGCAGCCAAGATATCGGCAGGGCTATTCAGTACTTC.

This chain connects TRBV15 to TRBJ2-7; 9 bases map to TRBD1. Germline values: CDR1 LNHNV, CDR2 YYDKDF (reference sequence). J gave up 6 bases and V 0 bases, and 6 bases lay outside the gene matches. There are 15 residues in the CDR3. The CDR3 loop is CATSRDPTGGVEQYF. CDR3 nucleotides: TGTGCCACCAGCAGAGATCCGACAGGGGGGGTCGAGCAGTACTTC.

The chain employs TRBV27 and TRBJ2-1, with 10 bases fitting TRBD2. CDR1 MNHEY and CDR2 SMNVEV come from the germline V gene (reference sequence). Losses at the gene ends were 5 bases for V and 7 bases for J; bases not matched to a gene: 8. The CDR3 totals 15 residues. In DNA, the CDR3 is TGTGCCAGCAGTCCTGGGACTAGCGCTCAGAATGAGCAGTTCTTC. Translating gives CASSPGTSAQNEQFF.

V gene TRBV6-5 combines with J gene TRBJ2-1; 7 bases match TRBD1. CDR3 length: 13 amino acids. The germline V gene has CDR1 MNHEY and CDR2 SVGAGI. J was trimmed by 8 bases and V by 6 bases; bases with no gene match: 7. The CDR3 DNA is TGTGCCAGCAGGTTGACAGGGTCATATGAGCAGTTCTTC. It translates to CASRLTGSYEQFF.

This chain uses TRBV6-5 with TRBJ1-1, with D maybe TRBD1 (5 bases). Germline values: CDR1 MNHEY, CDR2 SVGAGI. V gave up 2 bases and J gave up 0 bases, with 7 bases separating them. The CDR3 sequence is 14 residues long. The CDR3 spells CASSYDSMNTEAFF. CDR3 DNA: TGTGCCAGCAGTTACGACAGTATGAACACTGAAGCTTTCTTT.

This chain joins TRBV3-1 (or the pseudogene TRBV3-2) and TRBJ1-3; D is possibly TRBD1 (5 bases). With 8 bases removed from V and 0 bases from J, the gap between germline ends came to 17 bases. The CDR3 has 16 amino acids. Per germline, CDR1 LGHDT and CDR2 YNNKEL (reference sequence). The CDR3 spells CASCGEAGTSGNTIYF. The CDR3 nucleotides read TGTGCCAGCTGCGGGGAGGCAGGGACCTCTGGAAACACCATATATTTT.

The rearrangement joins TRBV5-1 to TRBJ2-1; tentatively, D is TRBD1 (7 bases). The CDR3 is 15 amino acids. CDR1 is SGHRS and CDR2 is YFSETQ in the germline V gene. Deletions cut 1 base from V and 6 bases from J, with 14 bases between. In DNA form, the CDR3 reads TGCGCCAGCAGCTTGCACGGAGGGACAGCCAATGAGCAGTTCTTC. Translation: CASSLHGGTANEQFF.

The V gene is TRBV10-3, the J gene TRBJ1-1; D unclear. CDR3 length equals 15 residues. Trimming removed 5 bases from V and 0 bases from J, with 13 bases in between. Germline V gene data show CDR1 as ENHRY and CDR2 as SYGVKD. The CDR3 spells CAISQQQIMNTEAFF. The CDR3 DNA is TGTGCCATCAGTCAGCAACAGATAATGAACACTGAAGCTTTCTTT.